This passage covers 14 T cell receptor beta chains from one sample sequenced in a study of PD-L1 blockade in urothelial cancer. Indicated time point: peripheral blood 6 weeks after treatment start. Some clones are missing from TCRdb's copy, which holds only in-frame ones; the method was immunoSEQ multiplex PCR. The sample holds roughly 110,000 clones, under 95% seen once. The material was PBMCs, obtained around atezolizumab (anti-PD-L1) treatment. The origin of the receptors is a man in his fifties or sixties with urothelial cancer.

The V gene is TRBV4-2, the J gene TRBJ2-5; 8 nucleotides agree with TRBD1. Germline V CDR1 and CDR2: LGHNA, YNFKEQ. V shed 1 base, J shed 1 base, and the junction held 5 bases outside the gene matches. This CDR3 comprises 16 residues. CDR3 sequence (DNA): TGTGCCAGCAGCCAAGGGGACAGGAGTTCCCAAGAGACCCAGTACTTC. Residues: CASSQGDRSSQETQYF.

The chain links TRBV11-2 to TRBJ1-4; D is undetermined. CDR3 size: 12 residues. Between the trimmed V and J ends, which lost 5 bases and 8 bases, there was a span of 9 bases. The germline CDR1 and CDR2 sequences are SGHAT and FQNNGV. The CDR3 reads CASSPLREKLFF. DNA of the CDR3: TGTGCCAGCAGCCCCTTGAGGGAAAAACTGTTTTTT.

This clone was found once. The genes are TRBV28 and TRBJ2-1; D ambiguous. The germline V gene encodes CDR1 MDHEN and CDR2 SYDVKM. This CDR3 has 14 amino acids. V shed 6 bases and J shed 8 bases, with 17 bases lying between them. The CDR3 loop reads CASREGTKTHEQFF. The CDR3 coding sequence is TGTGCCAGCAGGGAAGGAACTAAAACCCATGAGCAGTTCTTC.

The chain combines TRBV5-6 with TRBJ1-2; the D gene is possibly TRBD1 (6 bases). This CDR3 has 15 residues. Germline V gene lookup returns CDR1 SGHDT and CDR2 YYEEEE. The germline V and J ends were trimmed by 4 bases and 1 base, with 14 bases remaining between them. The chain's CDR3 is CASSIRTALNYGYTF. Here the CDR3 DNA reads TGTGCCAGCAGCATACGGACAGCTCTTAACTATGGCTACACCTTC.

V gene TRBV2 combines with J gene TRBJ2-5; 8 nucleotides match TRBD2. The trim removed 6 bases at V and 5 bases at J, leaving 11 bases unmatched. The V gene's germline CDR1 is SNHLY and CDR2 FYNNEI. The CDR3 has 15 residues. The CDR3 sequence is CASSHPRGGIETQYF. Written as DNA, the CDR3 is TGTGCCAGCAGCCACCCACGCGGGGGGATCGAGACCCAGTACTTC.

This chain uses TRBV4-3 with TRBJ2-6, with D unclear. The CDR3 is 16 residues long. V was cut by 1 base and J by 0 bases, with 7 bases left in between. CDR1 is LGHNA and CDR2 is YSLEER in the germline V gene. The CDR3 sequence is CASSQVPGSGANVLTF. CDR3 nucleotide sequence: TGCGCCAGCAGCCAAGTTCCCGGCTCTGGGGCCAACGTCCTGACTTTC.

This chain joins TRBV9 and TRBJ2-1; 7 positions match TRBD2. The germline gives CDR1 SGDLS, CDR2 YYNGEE. This CDR3 region has 15 residues. Trimming at V came to 3 bases and at J to 1 base, leaving 4 bases not matched to a gene. The CDR3 DNA sequence: TGTGCCAGCAGCGAAGGCGGGAGTTCCTACAATGAGCAGTTCTTC. It specifies CASSEGGSSYNEQFF.

This chain joins TRBV5-1 and TRBJ2-2; 8 nucleotides match TRBD2. Unmatched junction bases numbered 12, after V lost 4 bases and J lost 4 bases. Germline-derived CDR1 and CDR2 are SGHRS and YFSETQ. The CDR3 runs to 17 residues. CDR3 bases: TGCGCCAGCAGCCCGTCGATAGCGGGAATGAGCACCGGGGAGCTGTTTTTT. Residues: CASSPSIAGMSTGELFF.

The V gene is TRBV7-2, the J gene TRBJ2-1; 9 nucleotides match TRBD1. Looked up from germline, CDR1 is SGHTA and CDR2 is FQGNSA. The CDR3 loop spans 16 amino acids. The V gene end was trimmed by 2 bases and the J gene end by 2 bases; junction bases not matched to a gene: 4. DNA of the CDR3: TGTGCCAGCAGCTTAAATGGACAGGGGACCTACAATGAGCAGTTCTTC. It translates to CASSLNGQGTYNEQFF.

The chain is built from TRBV19 and TRBJ1-2, with 8 bases matching TRBD1. CDR1 is LNHDA and CDR2 is SQIVND in the germline V gene (reference sequence). CDR3 length: 15 amino acids. Trimming at V came to 10 bases and at J to 6 bases, leaving 16 bases not matched to a gene. The CDR3 region is CANKYRTGRVHGYTF. The CDR3 nucleotides are TGTGCCAACAAGTACCGGACAGGGAGGGTGCATGGCTACACCTTC.

The rearrangement links TRBV9 to TRBJ1-5; D unclear. V lost 4 bases to trimming and J lost 8 bases, with 13 bases between them. In germline, CDR1 is SGDLS, CDR2 YYNGEE. This CDR3 contains 13 residues. This CDR3 reads CASSRELSEPQHF. The CDR3, as DNA: TGTGCCAGCAGCAGGGAGCTTAGCGAGCCCCAGCATTTT.

The J gene is TRBJ1-4, the V gene TRBV28; 8 nucleotides match TRBD1. The CDR3 runs 15 residues. Germline-derived CDR1 and CDR2 are MDHEN and SYDVKM. The junction had 8 bases not matched to a gene; V was cut back by 4 bases and J by 7 bases. In DNA form, the CDR3 reads TGTGCCAGCAGTTCTTGGACAGGGAAAAGTGAAAAACTGTTTTTT. Translating it yields CASSSWTGKSEKLFF.

The chain is built from TRBV7-3 and TRBJ2-3; D is possibly TRBD1 (6 bases). The CDR3 has 16 residues. Germline assignment: CDR1 SGHTA and CDR2 FQGTGA. The V end lost 3 bases, the J end lost 2 bases, and 15 bases lay between the germline ends. This CDR3 reads CASSFLPGHNTDTQYF. Here the CDR3 DNA reads TGTGCCAGCAGCTTTCTACCGGGACATAACACAGATACGCAGTATTTT.

The rearrangement links TRBV6-5 to TRBJ1-2; TRBD1 matches at 7 bases. V lost 5 bases, J lost 7 bases, and 7 bases stayed unmatched. Germline loops: CDR1 MNHEY, CDR2 SVGAGI. The CDR3 spans 13 residues. The CDR3 region has the DNA TGTGCCAGCAGTAACAGGGGAGAGGGTGGCTACACCTTC. Translation gives CASSNRGEGGYTF.